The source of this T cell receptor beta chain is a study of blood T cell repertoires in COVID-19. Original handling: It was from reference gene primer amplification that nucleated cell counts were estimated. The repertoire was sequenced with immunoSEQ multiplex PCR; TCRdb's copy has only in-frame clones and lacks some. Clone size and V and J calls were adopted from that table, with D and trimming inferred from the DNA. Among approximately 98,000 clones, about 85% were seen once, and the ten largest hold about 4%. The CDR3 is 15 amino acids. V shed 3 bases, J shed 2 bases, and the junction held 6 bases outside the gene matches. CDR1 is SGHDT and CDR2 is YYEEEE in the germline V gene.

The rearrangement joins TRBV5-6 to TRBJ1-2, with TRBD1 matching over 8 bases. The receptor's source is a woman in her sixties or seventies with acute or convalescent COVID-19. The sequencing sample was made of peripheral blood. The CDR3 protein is CASSWGQALNYGYTF. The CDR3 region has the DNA TGTGCCAGCAGCTGGGGACAGGCCTTGAACTATGGCTACACCTTC.